What follows describes a single T cell receptor (beta chain). Its specificity is unknown. These data are taken from a study of Tregs in tolerant kidney transplant recipients. General observations from the study: No direct test of biological reproducibility was done here.

Using immunoSEQ multiplex PCR, the repertoire was profiled, and TCRdb retains in-frame clones only, with some absent. The sample shows under 95,000 clones, 91% of them seen only once. Regulatory T cells were sorted from thawed PBMCs rested overnight at 37°C with 150 to 200 IU/ml IL-2. J lost 8 bases, V lost 4 bases, and 16 bases had no gene match. CDR3 length: 16 residues. Germline V lookup: CDR1 SGHNT, CDR2 YENEEA. The origin of this receptor is a human donor who received a combined kidney and bone marrow transplant. The sample here was Tregs from blood, taken before the transplant. J is TRBJ1-2 and V is TRBV11-3; 7 bases agree with TRBD1. The CDR3 DNA sequence: TGTGCCAGCAGCTCCCTCGGGACAGCGGTTACCCCAGGCTACACCTTC. Protein: CASSSLGTAVTPGYTF.